Listed below are T cell receptor beta chains from one sample, sequenced in a study of OX40 agonist ivuxolimab in advanced cancers. Repertoires were generated with immunoSEQ multiplex PCR, while TCRdb's copy carries only in-frame clones and drops some. The sample includes about 72,000 clones, 90% to 95% of them seen just once. The source material was CD4+ or CD8+ T cells sorted from blood, sampled in a trial of the OX40 agonist ivuxolimab. These receptors were collected from an adult with an advanced solid tumor such as melanoma, head and neck, liver or kidney cancer. The CDR3 runs from the conserved cysteine through the conserved F or W. D genes are given only for firm matches. The size field is filled for only some rows; it gives once, few, many or a size class.

TRBJ2-7 | . | 13 | TRBV27 | TRBD1 | CASSWGRGYEQYF | TGTGCCAGCAGTTGGGGCAGGGGGTACGAGCAGTACTTC
TRBJ2-1 | . | 13 | TRBV27 | . | CASSWSPSSEQFF | TGTGCCAGCAGTTGGTCCCCCAGTAGTGAGCAGTTCTTC
TRBJ2-1 | . | 12 | TRBV27 | . | CASSRTENEQFF | TGTGCCAGCAGCAGGACGGAGAATGAGCAGTTCTTC
TRBJ2-1 | . | 16 | TRBV11-1 | . | CASSPGTRESRAEQFF | TGTGCCAGCAGCCCTGGCACCCGCGAGAGCCGGGCTGAGCAGTTCTTC
TRBJ2-1 | . | 14 | TRBV4-3 | . | CASSPGLTYNEQFF | TGCGCCAGCAGCCCTGGACTGACCTACAATGAGCAGTTCTTC
TRBJ2-3 | few | 13 | TRBV4-2 | TRBD2 | CASSGLAPDTQYF | TGTGCCAGCTCCGGACTAGCTCCAGATACGCAGTATTTT
TRBJ2-5 | . | 19 | TRBV4-2 | TRBD2 | CASSPWGDTTSGTSATQYF | TGTGCCAGCAGCCCATGGGGGGATACGACTAGCGGGACTTCGGCGACCCAGTACTTC
TRBJ2-2 | . | 15 | TRBV7-6 | . | CASSAPLAGTGELFF | TGTGCCAGCAGCGCCCCGCTCGCGGGCACCGGGGAGCTGTTTTTT
TRBJ2-3 | . | 14 | TRBV19 | . | CASSIGLFTDTQYF | TGTGCCAGTAGTATCGGGCTCTTCACAGATACGCAGTATTTT
TRBJ1-3 | . | 15 | TRBV4-3 | . | CASSRDESSGNTIYF | TGCGCCAGCAGCCGAGATGAAAGCTCTGGAAACACCATATATTTT
TRBJ2-7 | . | 14 | TRBV7-9 | . | CASSLAGRAYEQYF | TGTGCCAGCAGCTTAGCGGGCAGGGCCTACGAGCAGTACTTC
TRBJ2-5 | . | 13 | TRBV7-9 | . | CASSLVNRETQYF | TGTGCCAGCAGCTTAGTAAACAGAGAGACCCAGTACTTC
TRBJ1-5 | . | 15 | TRBV4-3 | . | CASSQDGSSNQPQHF | TGCGCCAGCAGCCAAGATGGGTCTAGCAATCAGCCCCAGCATTTT
TRBJ2-1 | . | 18 | TRBV5-1 | TRBD2 | CASSSRLAGGLEDNEQFF | TGCGCCAGCAGCTCCCGACTAGCGGGAGGTCTCGAAGACAATGAGCAGTTCTTC
TRBJ2-7 | . | 16 | TRBV11-2 | TRBD2 | CASSLGGTSVTYEQYF | TGTGCCAGCAGCTTAGGGGGGACTAGCGTAACCTACGAGCAGTACTTC
TRBJ1-4 | . | 14 | TRBV28 | . | CASTPQWAYEKLFF | TGTGCCAGCACCCCCCAGTGGGCATATGAAAAACTGTTTTTT
TRBJ1-6 | . | 18 | TRBV4-3 | . | CASSQGGGPSSYNSPLHF | TGCGCCAGCAGCCAAGGGGGGGGCCCGAGCTCCTATAATTCACCCCTCCACTTT
TRBJ1-1 | . | 12 | TRBV18 | . | CASSGAGTEAFF | TGTGCCAGCTCAGGGGCGGGAACTGAAGCTTTCTTT
TRBJ2-7 | . | 15 | TRBV19 | . | CASSPLLGTGYEQYF | TGTGCCAGTAGTCCTCTACTAGGCACCGGCTACGAGCAGTACTTC
TRBJ1-1 | . | 14 | TRBV6-5 | . | CASSYSGVNTEAFF | TGTGCCAGCAGTTACTCGGGGGTGAACACTGAAGCTTTCTTT
TRBJ1-2 | . | 11 | TRBV6-5 | . | CASEYGLGNTF | TGTGCCAGCGAGTACGGCCTAGGAAACACCTTC
TRBJ2-5 | . | 12 | TRBV30 | . | CAWSRLDGTQYF | TGTGCCTGGTCTAGGCTGGATGGGACCCAGTACTTC
TRBJ2-7 | . | 15 | TRBV5-6 | TRBD2 | CASRLAGGPPNEQYF | TGTGCCAGCAGGCTAGCGGGGGGTCCGCCTAACGAGCAGTACTTC
TRBJ2-2 | . | 13 | TRBV28 | . | CASSLVGTGELFF | TGTGCCAGCAGTTTAGTGGGTACCGGGGAGCTGTTTTTT
TRBJ2-1 | . | 15 | TRBV28 | TRBD1 | CASSYTGGRYNEQFF | TGTGCCAGCAGTTACACAGGGGGCAGGTACAATGAGCAGTTCTTC
TRBJ2-1 | . | 17 | TRBV9 | TRBD2 | CASSAEGAGGLGNEQFF | TGTGCCAGCAGCGCGGAGGGAGCGGGAGGGTTAGGCAATGAGCAGTTCTTC
TRBJ2-3 | . | 15 | TRBV9 | TRBD2 | CASSVEGERGDTQYF | TGTGCCAGCAGCGTAGAAGGCGAGCGGGGCGATACGCAGTATTTT
TRBJ2-7 | . | 13 | TRBV27 | TRBD1 | CASGLRGLYEQYF | TGTGCCAGCGGCCTCAGGGGGCTGTACGAGCAGTACTTC
TRBJ1-4 | . | 13 | TRBV4-1 | . | CASSQLTNEKLFF | TGCGCCAGCAGCCAATTGACTAATGAAAAACTGTTTTTT
TRBJ1-4 | . | 13 | TRBV6-1 | . | CASSSDSHEKLFF | TGTGCCAGCAGTTCGGACAGTCATGAAAAACTGTTTTTT
TRBJ2-1 | . | 16 | TRBV9 | TRBD2 | CASSGLEAGEYNEQFF | TGTGCCAGCAGCGGGCTCGAAGCGGGGGAATACAATGAGCAGTTCTTC
TRBJ1-1 | . | 13 | TRBV7-7 | TRBD1 | CASSQTGDTEAFF | TGTGCTAGCAGCCAGACAGGGGACACTGAAGCTTTCTTT
TRBJ1-1 | . | 16 | TRBV7-9 | . | CASSPSDNSPNTEAFF | TGTGCCAGCAGCCCGTCGGACAACAGTCCTAACACTGAAGCTTTCTTT
TRBJ1-3 | . | 15 | TRBV13 | . | CASSLTGGSGNTIYF | TGTGCCAGCAGCTTAACGGGTGGCTCTGGAAACACCATATATTTT
TRBJ1-2 | . | 13 | TRBV6-1 | TRBD1 | CASSEGTEAGYTF | TGTGCCAGCAGTGAGGGGACAGAGGCCGGCTACACCTTC
TRBJ2-7 | . | 14 | TRBV5-5 | . | CASSPRVQGYEQYF | TGTGCCAGCAGCCCCAGGGTACAGGGCTACGAGCAGTACTTC
TRBJ2-1 | . | 15 | TRBV5-1 | . | CASSLVRGVRNEQFF | TGCGCCAGCAGCTTGGTGAGGGGCGTAAGGAATGAGCAGTTCTTC
TRBJ2-2 | few | 15 | TRBV4-2 | . | CASSQGADGAGELFF | TGTGCCAGCAGCCAGGGGGCGGACGGTGCCGGGGAGCTGTTTTTT
TRBJ1-1 | once | 15 | TRBV4-1 | . | CASSPLWGWNTEAFF | TGCGCCAGCAGCCCCCTTTGGGGTTGGAACACTGAAGCTTTCTTT
TRBJ2-7 | . | 15 | TRBV7-6 | . | CASSLMRGGGYEQYF | TGTGCCAGCAGCTTAATGAGGGGAGGCGGCTACGAGCAGTACTTC
TRBJ2-7 | . | 14 | TRBV4-1 | . | CASRGVSTHGEQYF | TGCGCCAGCAGGGGGGTCTCCACCCACGGCGAGCAGTACTTC
TRBJ1-1 | once | 12 | TRBV7-9 | TRBD1 | CASSLGQGGAFF | TGTGCCAGCAGCCTTGGACAGGGGGGAGCTTTCTTT
TRBJ1-4 | . | 15 | TRBV14 | . | CASSQEAATNEKLFF | TGTGCCAGCAGCCAAGAGGCAGCAACTAATGAAAAACTGTTTTTT
TRBJ1-1 | . | 18 | TRBV6-1 | . | CASSEALAPWVMNTEAFF | TGTGCCAGCAGTGAAGCGCTTGCCCCATGGGTAATGAACACTGAAGCTTTCTTT
TRBJ2-7 | once | 14 | TRBV7-9 | TRBD1 | CASSYRGRAYEQYF | TGTGCCAGCAGCTACAGGGGGCGCGCCTACGAGCAGTACTTC
TRBJ1-1 | few | 12 | TRBV5-4 | . | CASSLMNTEAFF | TGTGCCAGCAGCTTGATGAACACTGAAGCTTTCTTT
TRBJ1-2 | . | 15 | TRBV4-3 | . | CASSQDYSGVDGYTF | TGCGCCAGCAGCCAAGATTATTCAGGGGTTGATGGCTACACCTTC
TRBJ1-1 | . | 16 | TRBV7-9 | TRBD1 | CASSLDTGGRNRLAFF | TGTGCCAGCAGCTTAGATACAGGGGGTCGGAATCGGCTAGCTTTCTTT
TRBJ1-5 | . | 14 | TRBV6-5 | . | CASSYGGANQPQHF | TGTGCCAGCAGTTACGGGGGTGCCAATCAGCCCCAGCATTTT
TRBJ2-1 | . | 17 | TRBV7-3 | TRBD2 | CASSRSSGRLSYNEQFF | TGTGCCAGCAGCCGAAGTAGCGGGAGGCTATCCTACAATGAGCAGTTCTTC
TRBJ1-1 | . | 16 | TRBV5-1 | . | CASRSGDFGSNTEAFF | TGCGCCAGCAGATCAGGGGATTTTGGCTCAAACACTGAAGCTTTCTTT
TRBJ1-5 | . | 13 | TRBV27 | . | CASSYGLNQPQHF | TGTGCCAGCAGTTACGGCCTCAATCAGCCCCAGCATTTT
TRBJ1-2 | few | 10 | TRBV2 | . | CASSEGVNTF | TGTGCCAGCAGTGAAGGGGTTAACACCTTC
TRBJ1-2 | . | 16 | TRBV4-3 | TRBD1 | CASSQDSDRGIYGYTF | TGCGCCAGCAGCCAAGATTCGGACAGGGGGATCTATGGCTACACCTTC
TRBJ2-2 | . | 16 | TRBV7-9 | TRBD2 | CASSPLLAVNTGELFF | TGTGCCAGCAGCCCGCTACTAGCGGTTAACACCGGGGAGCTGTTTTTT
TRBJ2-5 | . | 11 | TRBV28 | . | CASRYQETQYF | TGTGCCAGCAGGTACCAAGAGACCCAGTACTTC
TRBJ2-7 | . | 12 | TRBV7-9 | . | CASSKGGQGQYF | TGTGCCAGCAGCAAAGGGGGGCAGGGGCAGTACTTC
TRBJ2-7 | . | 13 | TRBV6-5 | . | CASTGAGDYEQYF | TGTGCCAGCACGGGTGCAGGGGACTACGAGCAGTACTTC
TRBJ1-2 | . | 16 | TRBV4-1 | . | CASSQDRVSWIYGYTF | TGCGCCAGCAGCCAAGACAGGGTATCTTGGATCTATGGCTACACCTTC